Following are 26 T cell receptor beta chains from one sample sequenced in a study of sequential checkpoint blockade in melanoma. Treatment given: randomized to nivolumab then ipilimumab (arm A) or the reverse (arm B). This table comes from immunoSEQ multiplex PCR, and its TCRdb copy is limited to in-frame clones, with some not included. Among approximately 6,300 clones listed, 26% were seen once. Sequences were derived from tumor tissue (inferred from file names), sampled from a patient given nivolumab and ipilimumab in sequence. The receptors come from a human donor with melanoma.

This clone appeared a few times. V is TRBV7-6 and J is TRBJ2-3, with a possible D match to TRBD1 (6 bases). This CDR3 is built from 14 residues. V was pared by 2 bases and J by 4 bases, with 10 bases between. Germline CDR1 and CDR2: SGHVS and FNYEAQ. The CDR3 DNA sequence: TGTGCCAGCAGCTTAACGCCAGGGGCAGATACGCAGTATTTT. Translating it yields CASSLTPGADTQYF.

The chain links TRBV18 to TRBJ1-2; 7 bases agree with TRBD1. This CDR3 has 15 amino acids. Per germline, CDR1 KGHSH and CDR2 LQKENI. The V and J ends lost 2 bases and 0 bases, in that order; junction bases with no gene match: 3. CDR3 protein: CASSPTGDTNYGYTF. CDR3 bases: TGTGCCAGCTCACCAACAGGGGATACTAACTATGGCTACACCTTC.

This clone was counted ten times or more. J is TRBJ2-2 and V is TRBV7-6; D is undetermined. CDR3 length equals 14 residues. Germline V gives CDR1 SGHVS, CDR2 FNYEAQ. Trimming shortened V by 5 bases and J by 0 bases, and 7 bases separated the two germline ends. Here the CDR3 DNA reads TGTGCCAGCAGCCTTGGGTCGAACACCGGGGAGCTGTTTTTT. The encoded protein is CASSLGSNTGELFF.

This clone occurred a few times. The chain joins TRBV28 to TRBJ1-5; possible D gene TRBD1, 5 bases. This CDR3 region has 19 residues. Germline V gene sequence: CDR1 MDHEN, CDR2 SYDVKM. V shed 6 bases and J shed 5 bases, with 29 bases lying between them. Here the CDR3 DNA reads TGTGCCAGCAGCCGACGGCGGGCGGGGCCGCCGTTTAACCATCAGCCCCAGCATTTT. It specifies CASSRRRAGPPFNHQPQHF.

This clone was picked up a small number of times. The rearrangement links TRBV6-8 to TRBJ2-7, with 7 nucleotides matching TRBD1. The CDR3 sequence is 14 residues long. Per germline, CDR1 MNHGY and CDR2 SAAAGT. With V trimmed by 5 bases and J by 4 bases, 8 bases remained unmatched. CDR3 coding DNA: TGTGCCAGCAGTGCTTCCGGGACAGCTTACGAGCAGTACTTC. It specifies CASSASGTAYEQYF.

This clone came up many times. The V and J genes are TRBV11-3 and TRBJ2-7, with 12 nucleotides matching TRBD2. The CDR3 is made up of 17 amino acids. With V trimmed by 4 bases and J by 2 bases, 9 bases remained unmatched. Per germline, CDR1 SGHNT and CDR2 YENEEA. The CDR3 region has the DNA TGTGCCAGCAGCTGGAGGACTAGCGGGAACTTACCCTACGAGCAGTACTTC. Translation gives CASSWRTSGNLPYEQYF.

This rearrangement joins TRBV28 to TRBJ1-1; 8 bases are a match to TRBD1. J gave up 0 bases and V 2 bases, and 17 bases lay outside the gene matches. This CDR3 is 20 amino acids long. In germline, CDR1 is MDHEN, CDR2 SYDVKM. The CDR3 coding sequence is TGTGCCAGCAGTTTACCAGGGGGGACAGGAAGAAATGGAGTGAACACTGAAGCTTTCTTT. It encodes CASSLPGGTGRNGVNTEAFF.

The CDR3 spells CASSLTGQTQETQYF. Here the CDR3 DNA reads TGCGCCAGCAGCTTGACAGGGCAGACCCAAGAGACCCAGTACTTC. The chain carries TRBV5-1 and TRBJ2-5; D perhaps matches TRBD1 (6 bases). CDR1 SGHRS and CDR2 YFSETQ come from the germline V gene. CDR3 size: 15 residues. V was trimmed by 1 base and J by 1 base, leaving 11 bases between them. The entire variable domain, with the rest obtained from reference TRBV5-1 and TRBJ2-5, is as follows: KAGVTQTPRYLIKTRGQQVTLSCSPISGHRSVSWYQQTPGQGLQFLFEYFSETQRNKGNFPGRFSGRQFSNSRSEMNVSTLELGDSALYLCASSLTGQTQETQYFGPGTRLLVL.

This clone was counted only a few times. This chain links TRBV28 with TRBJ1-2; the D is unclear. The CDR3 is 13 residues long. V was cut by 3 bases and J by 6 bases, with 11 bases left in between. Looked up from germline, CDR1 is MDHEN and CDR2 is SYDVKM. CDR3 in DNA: TGTGCCAGCAGTTTTGGGGTTCTAAATGGCTACACCTTC. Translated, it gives CASSFGVLNGYTF.

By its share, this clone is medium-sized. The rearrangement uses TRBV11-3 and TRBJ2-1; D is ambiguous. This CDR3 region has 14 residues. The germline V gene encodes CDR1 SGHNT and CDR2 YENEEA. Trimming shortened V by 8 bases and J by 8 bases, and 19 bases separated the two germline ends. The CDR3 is CASALGYSVDEQFF. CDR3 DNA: TGTGCCAGCGCCTTGGGATATTCGGTCGATGAGCAGTTCTTC.

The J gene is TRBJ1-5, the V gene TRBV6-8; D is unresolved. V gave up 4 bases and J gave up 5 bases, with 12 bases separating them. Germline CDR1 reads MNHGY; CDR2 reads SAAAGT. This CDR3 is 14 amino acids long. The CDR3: CASSLGRAYQPQHF. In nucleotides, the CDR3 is TGTGCCAGCAGTTTGGGGAGGGCCTATCAGCCCCAGCATTTT.

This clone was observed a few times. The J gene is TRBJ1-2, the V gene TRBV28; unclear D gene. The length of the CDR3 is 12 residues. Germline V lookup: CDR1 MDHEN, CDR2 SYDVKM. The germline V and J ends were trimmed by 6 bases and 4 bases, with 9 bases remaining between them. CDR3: CASRIDLYGYTF. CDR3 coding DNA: TGTGCCAGCAGAATCGACCTCTATGGCTACACCTTC.

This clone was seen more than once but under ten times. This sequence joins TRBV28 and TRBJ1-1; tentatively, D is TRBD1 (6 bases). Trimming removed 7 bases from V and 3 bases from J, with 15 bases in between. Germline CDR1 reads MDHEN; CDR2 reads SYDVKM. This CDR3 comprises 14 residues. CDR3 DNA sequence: TGTGCCAGCACATCCCCAGGGGCGTACACTGAAGCTTTCTTT. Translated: CASTSPGAYTEAFF.

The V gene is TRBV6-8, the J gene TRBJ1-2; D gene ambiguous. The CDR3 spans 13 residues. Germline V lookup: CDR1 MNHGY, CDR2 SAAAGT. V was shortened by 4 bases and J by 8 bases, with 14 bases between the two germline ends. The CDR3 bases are TGTGCCAGCAGTTCCCCACCGGCCCTGGGCTACACCTTC. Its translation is CASSSPPALGYTF.

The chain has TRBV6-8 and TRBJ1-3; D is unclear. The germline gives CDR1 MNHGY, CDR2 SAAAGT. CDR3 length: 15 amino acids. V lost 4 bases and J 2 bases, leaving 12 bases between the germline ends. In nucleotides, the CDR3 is TGTGCCAGCAGTTTGGACGGTACCGCTGGAAACACCATATATTTT. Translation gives CASSLDGTAGNTIYF.

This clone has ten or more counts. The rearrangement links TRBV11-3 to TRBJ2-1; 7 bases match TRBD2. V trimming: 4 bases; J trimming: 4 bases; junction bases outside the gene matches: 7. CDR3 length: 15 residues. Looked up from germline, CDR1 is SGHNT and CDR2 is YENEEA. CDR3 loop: CASSWSGTPYNEQFF. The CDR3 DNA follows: TGTGCCAGCAGCTGGAGCGGGACCCCTTACAATGAGCAGTTCTTC.

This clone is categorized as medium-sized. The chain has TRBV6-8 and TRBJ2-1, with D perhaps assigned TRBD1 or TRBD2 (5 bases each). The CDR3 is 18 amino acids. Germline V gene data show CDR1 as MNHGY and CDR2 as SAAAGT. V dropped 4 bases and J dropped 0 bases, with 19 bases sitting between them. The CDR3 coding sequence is TGTGCCAGCAGTTCTACCGTCGGGGCATGGAGCTCCTACAATGAGCAGTTCTTC. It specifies CASSSTVGAWSSYNEQFF.

The CDR3 DNA is TGTGCCAGTCACCACGACTATGGCTACACCTTC. This sequence encodes CASHHDYGYTF. The chain is built from TRBV19 and TRBJ1-2; D is undetermined. V gave up 8 bases and J gave up 3 bases, with 7 bases separating them. The CDR3 totals 11 residues. CDR1 LNHDA and CDR2 SQIVND come from the germline V gene (reference sequence). Full variable domain (rest looked up from reference TRBV19 and TRBJ1-2): DGGITQSPKYLFRKEGQNVTLSCEQNLNHDAMYWYRQDPGQGLRLIYYSQIVNDFQKGDIAEGYSVSREKKESFPLTVTSAQKNPTAFYLCASHHDYGYTFGSGTRLTVV.

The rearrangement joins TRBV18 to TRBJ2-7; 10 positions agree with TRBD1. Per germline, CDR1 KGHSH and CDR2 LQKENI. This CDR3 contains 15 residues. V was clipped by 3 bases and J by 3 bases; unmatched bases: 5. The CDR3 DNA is TGTGCCAGCTCACCTGGGACAGGGGATGTCTACGAGCAGTACTTC. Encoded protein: CASSPGTGDVYEQYF. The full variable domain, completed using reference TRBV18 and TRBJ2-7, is NAGVMQNPRHLVRRRGQEARLRCSPMKGHSHVYWYRQLPEEGLKFMVYLQKENIIDESGMPKERFSAEFPKEGPSILRIQQVVRGDSAAYFCASSPGTGDVYEQYFGPGTRLTVT.

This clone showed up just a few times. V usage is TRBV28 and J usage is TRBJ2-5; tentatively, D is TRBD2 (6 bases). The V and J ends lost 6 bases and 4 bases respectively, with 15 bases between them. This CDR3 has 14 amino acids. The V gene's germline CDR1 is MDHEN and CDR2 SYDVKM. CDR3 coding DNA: TGTGCCAGCAGGCCTCCCTGGGGGGTAGAGACCCAGTACTTC. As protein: CASRPPWGVETQYF.

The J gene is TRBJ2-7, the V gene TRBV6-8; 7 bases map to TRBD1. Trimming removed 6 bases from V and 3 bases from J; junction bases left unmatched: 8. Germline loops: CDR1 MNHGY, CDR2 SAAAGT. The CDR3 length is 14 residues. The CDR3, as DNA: TGTGCCAGCAGGGCCGGACAGGCCGGCTACGAGCAGTACTTC. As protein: CASRAGQAGYEQYF.

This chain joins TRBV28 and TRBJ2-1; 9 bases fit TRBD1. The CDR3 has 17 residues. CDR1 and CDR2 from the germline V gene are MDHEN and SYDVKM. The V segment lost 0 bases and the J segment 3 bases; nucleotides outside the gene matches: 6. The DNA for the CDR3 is TGTGCCAGCAGTTTATGGGCCGGGACAGGGCGCTACAATGAGCAGTTCTTC. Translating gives CASSLWAGTGRYNEQFF.

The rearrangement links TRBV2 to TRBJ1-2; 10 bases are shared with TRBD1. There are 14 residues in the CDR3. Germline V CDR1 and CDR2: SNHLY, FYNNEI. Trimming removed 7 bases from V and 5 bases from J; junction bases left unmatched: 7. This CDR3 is CASTRTGGRYGYTF. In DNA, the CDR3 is TGTGCCAGCACCCGGACAGGGGGGAGGTATGGCTACACCTTC. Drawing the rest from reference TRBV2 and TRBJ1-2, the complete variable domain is EPEVTQTPSHQVTQMGQEVILRCVPISNHLYFYWYRQILGQKVEFLVSFYNNEISEKSEIFDDQFSVERPDGSNFTLKIRSTKLEDSAMYFCASTRTGGRYGYTFGSGTRLTVV.

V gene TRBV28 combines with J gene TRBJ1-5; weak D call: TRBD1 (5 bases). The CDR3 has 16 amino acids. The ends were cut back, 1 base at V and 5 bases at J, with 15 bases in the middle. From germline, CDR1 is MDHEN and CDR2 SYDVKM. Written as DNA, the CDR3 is TGTGCCAGCAGTTTATATCAGGGTATGGGCGATCAGCCCCAGCATTTT. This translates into CASSLYQGMGDQPQHF.

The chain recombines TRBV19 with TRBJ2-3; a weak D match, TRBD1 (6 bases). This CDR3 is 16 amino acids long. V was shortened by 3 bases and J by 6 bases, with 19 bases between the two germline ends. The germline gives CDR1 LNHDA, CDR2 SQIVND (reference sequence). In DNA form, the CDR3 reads TGTGCCAGTAGTATCGGCGGACAGTTTCCCATGGATACGCAGTATTTT. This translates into CASSIGGQFPMDTQYF.

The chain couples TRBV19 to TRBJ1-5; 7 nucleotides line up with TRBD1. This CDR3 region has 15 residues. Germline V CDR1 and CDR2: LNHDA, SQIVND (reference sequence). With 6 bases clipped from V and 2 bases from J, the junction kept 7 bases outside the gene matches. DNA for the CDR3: TGTGCCAGTAGCCGGAATGGACAGGGCAATCAGCCCCAGCATTTT. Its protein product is CASSRNGQGNQPQHF.